Sequencing of this TCR beta chain was carried out in a study of cytomegalovirus exposure and HLA in healthy donors (dated by TCRdb to about 2017). Notes on the research overall: In an earlier analysis of 450 to 750 of the donors, 276 Gb of sequence data and some 100 million unique TCR beta sequences from 150 million to 200 million T cells were reported. Roughly 300 gigabases of sequencing data and 78 million or so unique TCR sequences were included in an early release covering 550 to 800 HLA-typed donors. Among the roughly 400 genotyped donors, approximately 76% belonged to the genetic ancestry cluster associated with self-reported Caucasian donors. The study was designed to test whether signatures of past pathogen exposure could be identified by cataloging public T cell receptors. Using immunosequencing, the study profiled T cell repertoires from 550 to 750 subjects and related those repertoires to cytomegalovirus serostatus. Along with the approximately 620-subject first cohort, a separate validation cohort of around 120 different subjects was used. High-throughput TCR immunosequencing, statistical association of individual TCRs with disease status, and machine learning were combined to predict cytomegalovirus infection status. To study patterns of TCR occurrence, a later analysis re-analyzed previously published TCR beta repertoires from 600 to 750 donors and added high-resolution HLA genotyping. In the later analysis, no new phenotypic data were used to find candidate immune exposures; instead, reliance was placed on TCR beta sequences and their occurrence across donors. To decide whether each TCR beta V gene segment behaved as functional or pseudogenic, an earlier analysis of fewer than 750 of the donors relied on high-throughput TCR beta sequencing. Donor age, sex, ethnicity and CMV serostatus were compiled together with the repertoire data. A later genetic analysis used genome-wide SNP genotypes for about 60% of the 666 donors, treating that subset as a discovery cohort. Every discovery cohort repertoire had been produced on one sequencing platform. HLA typing included class I and class II loci at four-digit resolution. The number of typed donors differed by locus: about 620-640 for A, B, C, DRB1 and DQB1; 522 for DQA1; fewer than 610 for DPA1; and some 430 for DPB1. Roughly 5 DR-DQ haplotypes were handled as single units for association and clustering, since linkage in the cohort was strong. Among some 400 genotyped donors of the cohort, an average of around 240,000 unique TCR beta nucleotide sequences was sequenced per donor, of which about 18% were non-productive.

The library was obtained by the immunoSEQ multiplex PCR assay. For the multiplex PCR, a mixture combining 60 forward primers for TCR Vbeta segments and 13 reverse primers for TCR Jbeta segments was used. A multiplex PCR assay on genomic DNA amplified the CDR3 region of rearranged TCR beta genes. The Illumina HiSeq System was used to sequence the amplified TCR beta libraries as 87-base-pair reads. The authors processed their data as follows. A later analysis counted some 80 million unique TCR beta chains across the roughly 700 repertoires, and some 11 million of these chains were shared by at least two donors. A nearest-neighbor algorithm error-corrected the raw reads and collapsed the reads into unique sequences, merging closely related sequences to remove PCR and sequencing errors. To assign V, D and J gene segments, CDR3 sequences were aligned to IMGT reference sequences. For a sequence to be retained, at least a six-nucleotide match to both a V gene segment and a J gene segment was required. Rearrangements were called productive when the CDR3 lacked stop codons and stayed in frame with V and J; all others were non-productive. Following IMGT convention, CDR3 was defined as the stretch from the second conserved V-encoded cysteine to the conserved J-encoded phenylalanine. In an earlier analysis of some 550 of the donors, sequences lacking an unambiguous match to a single V gene segment were excluded. In an earlier analysis of approximately 560 of the donors, a V segment was called functional when productive rearrangements were above 56.7%, and segregating when the standard deviation between donors exceeded 5%. To diagnose cytomegalovirus status from the catalog of TCR beta chain sequences, a statistical classification framework was built. V and J gene assignment, in a later analysis, came from comparing TCR nucleotide sequences with IMGT/GENE-DB human TR gene sequences. A later analysis assigned CDR3 sequences and most-parsimonious VDJ recombination scenarios with the TCRdist pipeline. A later analysis defined each TCR beta chain by its CDR3 amino acid sequence plus V-gene family, and excluded reads lacking a unique V-gene family. In a later analysis, 450 to 600 highly shared, low-generation-probability nucleotide sequences were removed to address suspected cross-contamination and a sequencing artifact. A later analysis calculated a clonal expansion index for each public chain from normalized within-repertoire ranks of inferred template counts. A later analysis computed generation probabilities with a VDJ recombination model fitted to out-of-frame rearrangements, and checked the results against IGoR. A later analysis scored TCR-TCR, TCR-HLA and TCR-CMV co-occurrence with hypergeometric tests, applying a repertoire-size bias correction to TCR pairs. In a later analysis, false discovery rates were estimated by permuting HLA or CMV assignments 20 times. A later analysis grouped co-occurring TCRs with DBSCAN, adding TCRdist sequence similarity when clustering within HLA-allele-positive subsets. Repertoires with fewer than 30,000 or more than 120,000 public chains were left out of co-occurrence clustering, as were four to six repertoires with anomalous nucleotide sharing. Imported from immuneACCESS, the table was reduced by TCRdb to in-frame sequences with V and J called. These copies leave out some clones; in studies compared against another copy, an unresolved V gene accounts for under half, and the cause of the remainder is not known. The DNA was the basis for D and trimming; V, J and clone size are from that table. In this sample the table shows 120,000 or so clones, 65% to 80% of which occur a single time. The ten largest make up about 32% of the sample.

Broad study findings and their caveats: A later analysis found that most CMV-associated TCR beta chains appeared HLA-restricted, with HLA associations seemingly driven largely by CMV exposure. A later analysis found that HLA-associated TCR beta chains were more clonally expanded and had lower generation probabilities than equally common non-associated chains. Compared with the 666-donor mean, donors in an Asian-associated ancestry cluster had fewer N-insertions in productive TCRs, according to a later genetic analysis. A further reported finding was that TCR beta sequences accurately predicted the HLA-A and HLA-B alleles for most subjects in the first cohort. Several of the top co-occurrence clusters appeared to be linked to parvovirus B19, influenza, CMV and Epstein-Barr virus, according to a later analysis. At a false discovery rate of 0.05, a later analysis linked 16,951 TCR beta sequences to specific HLA alleles. In a later genetic analysis, a missense DCLRE1C variant was associated with V-gene and J-gene trimming of TCR beta chains, and the association was replicated in an independent cohort. Most TCR sequences were observed very rarely across donors, whereas some public TCRs were present in many individuals. Correlated functional status among segregating V segments might be attributable to linkage disequilibrium, but an unknown experimental factor could not be ruled out. In vitro tests confirmed that a few of the cytomegalovirus-associated TCR beta chains recognize cytomegalovirus antigens. HLA typing was unavailable for some donors at each locus, so association tests used only the typed subset. The sequencing pipeline was judged likely to have produced a cluster of highly shared sequence variants as a technical artifact. The study gave a list of about 150 TCR beta chains associated with cytomegalovirus. The classifier was reported to diagnose cytomegalovirus status with high specificity and sensitivity in both the original cohort and the validation cohort. When HLA alleles, especially DR and DQ, strongly co-occurred, TCR associations were difficult to assign to individual alleles. Sequencing depth was assumed to be roughly uniform across donors in the presence/absence analyses, though that assumption may not hold. A later analysis found that TCR association rates varied across HLA loci, with DRB1 alleles showing the most associated TCRs and HLA-C alleles the fewest. The only immune exposure information available for the cohort was CMV serostatus. The earlier analysis of fewer than 750 of the donors excluded some 15 rarely observed V segments, including chromosome 9 orphons, because counts were too low. An earlier analysis of 587 of the donors showed that most TCR beta V segments appeared in productive rearrangements either about 87% or about 30% of the time, which broadly matched IMGT annotations. In this cohort, only TCR beta chains were sequenced, and detectable features were limited by the absence of alpha or paired-chain data. The 87-base-pair reads could not distinguish some IMGT-functional V segments, including TRBV6-2 and TRBV6-3, so those segments were excluded. It was suggested by the authors that the approach could potentially be generalized to other disease states and immunological phenotypes.

The CDR3 numbers 17 residues from cysteine through phenylalanine. The sequence is cut down to CDR3 DNA, 51 bases in frame from base 1. Between the V and J ends, shortened by 5 bases and 1 base respectively, the junction contains 19 bases. The CDR1 and CDR2 encoded by the germline V gene (reference sequence) are SEHNR and FQNEAQ. The cohort comprised several hundred healthy bone marrow donors. All cohort members were sampled while nominally healthy, although unrecorded immune exposures were likely present. The donor was CMV seropositive and was included in the group of some 290 seropositive cohort members. Each donor provided a peripheral blood sample, and peripheral blood mononuclear cells were used for TCR beta sequencing. Genomic DNA was extracted from the blood cell samples with the Qiagen DNeasy Blood Extraction Kit. This clone was seen just once. What this receptor recognizes is not known. Base qualities are missing; no much larger clone stands one base away.

The sequence is built from TRBV7-9 and TRBJ2-3; no D gene is confidently identified. This sequence originates from a man between 60 and 75 years old in good health and CMV-seropositive. Sequences were obtained from PBMCs. The CDR3 region has the sequence CASSQERLGIRTDTQYF. In nucleotide form, the sequence is TGTGCCAGCAGCCAAGAAAGATTGGGCATTCGCACAGATACGCAGTATTTT.